A selection of T cell receptor beta chains follows, all from one sample in a study of identical twins. TCRdb reprocessed the 5' RACE reads with MiXCR, giving one entry per CDR3 protein. The data hold around 250,000 distinct CDR3 sequences, with over 9.5% observed a single time. The same data also went into a second study, on yellow fever vaccine responses in identical twins.

Sequenced material: memory (CD45RO+) T cells sorted from blood. Every receptor here comes from a young woman in good health. CDR3s include the opening cysteine and the closing phenylalanine or tryptophan. D genes are given only for firm matches. A clone size is listed for some rows: how often the clone was seen (once, few, many), or a class if it is expanded.

J: TRBJ2-2
D: NA
V: TRBV19
size: few
DNA: TGTGCCAGTAGTATAGATGGTACGGCCGGGGAGCTGTTTTTT
CDR3: CASSIDGTAGELFF

J: TRBJ2-1
D: TRBD2
V: TRBV6-4
size: many
DNA: TGTGCCAGCAGTGACTCGGGTAGCGGGGCCAATGAGCAGTTCTTC
CDR3: CASSDSGSGANEQFF

J: TRBJ2-1
D: TRBD1
V: TRBV7-2
size: NA
DNA: TGTGCCAGCAGTTCGACAGGGGGCCAGTACAATGAGCAGTTCTTC
CDR3: CASSSTGGQYNEQFF

J: TRBJ1-1
D: NA
V: TRBV11-2
size: NA
DNA: TGTGCCAGCAGACAGGGCCCCCCTGAGAACACTGAAGCTTTCTTT
CDR3: CASRQGPPENTEAFF

J: TRBJ2-7
D: NA
V: TRBV20-1
size: many
DNA: TGCAGTGCGGACCGGACTACGTACGAGCAGTACTTC
CDR3: CSADRTTYEQYF

J: TRBJ1-5
D: NA
V: TRBV2
size: many
DNA: TGTGCCAGCAGCGTACAGATTAATCAGCCCCAGCATTTT
CDR3: CASSVQINQPQHF

J: TRBJ2-1
D: NA
V: TRBV12-3/TRBV12-4
size: many
DNA: TGTGCCAGCAGCATACCGGGAAGTCAGGGTGGCAATGAGCAGTTCTTC
CDR3: CASSIPGSQGGNEQFF

J: TRBJ2-2
D: NA
V: TRBV4-2
size: many
DNA: TGTGCCAGCAGCCAAGCCTCAGCGTTCACCGGGGAGCTGTTTTTT
CDR3: CASSQASAFTGELFF

J: TRBJ1-4
D: NA
V: TRBV29-1
size: few
DNA: TGCAGCGTTGTTACAGCAGGCCCCTCAACTAATGAAAAACTGTTTTTT
CDR3: CSVVTAGPSTNEKLFF

J: TRBJ2-1
D: NA
V: TRBV7-3
size: few
DNA: TGTGCCAGCAGCCCTTTCGAGCAGGGGGGCCACAATGAGCAGTTCTTC
CDR3: CASSPFEQGGHNEQFF

J: TRBJ2-2
D: NA
V: TRBV27
size: many
DNA: TGTGCCAGCAGCTACCAGGGCCCGTTCGGGGAGCTGTTTTTT
CDR3: CASSYQGPFGELFF

J: TRBJ2-5
D: TRBD1
V: TRBV6-2/TRBV6-3
size: NA
DNA: TGTGCCACCTCCCAGGGACAGGCCTTCGAGACCCAGTACTTC
CDR3: CATSQGQAFETQYF

J: TRBJ2-3
D: NA
V: TRBV5-1
size: NA
DNA: TGCGCCAGCAAGTACGGGACCGTAACAGATACGCAGTATTTT
CDR3: CASKYGTVTDTQYF

J: TRBJ2-3
D: NA
V: TRBV12-3/TRBV12-4
size: NA
DNA: TGTGCCAGCAGTTTAACCCGGGGGGCGCGCACAGATACGCAGTATTTT
CDR3: CASSLTRGARTDTQYF

J: TRBJ2-5
D: TRBD2
V: TRBV6-6
size: NA
DNA: TGTGCCAGCGACAGCGGCGGGGGGACCCAGTACTTC
CDR3: CASDSGGGTQYF

J: TRBJ2-1
D: NA
V: TRBV24-1
size: many
DNA: TGTGCCACTACAGGGTTCGATGAGCAGTTCTTC
CDR3: CATTGFDEQFF

J: TRBJ1-2
D: NA
V: TRBV20-1
size: NA
DNA: TGCAGTGCTCCCCTCCCAGGGGATGGCTACACCTTC
CDR3: CSAPLPGDGYTF

J: TRBJ2-1
D: TRBD2
V: TRBV5-1
size: few
DNA: TGCGCCAGCAGCCAGCCTAGCGGGAGCCGGGGGTATGAGCAGTTCTTC
CDR3: CASSQPSGSRGYEQFF

J: TRBJ2-7
D: NA
V: TRBV7-9
size: NA
DNA: TGTGCCAGCAGCTTAGGCACAGTGGACCCCTACGAGCAGTACTTC
CDR3: CASSLGTVDPYEQYF

J: TRBJ2-2
D: TRBD1
V: TRBV4-1
size: few
DNA: TGCGCCAGCAGCCAACGGGACAGAGATTTCCCCGGGGAGCTGTTTTTT
CDR3: CASSQRDRDFPGELFF

J: TRBJ2-2
D: NA
V: TRBV9
size: few
DNA: TGTGCCAGCAGCCCCACCTTGAGGGTGGACACCGGGGAGCTGTTTTTT
CDR3: CASSPTLRVDTGELFF

J: TRBJ2-4
D: NA
V: TRBV19
size: NA
DNA: TGTGCCAGTAGCCCCCGGCAGGGCGCCAAAAACATTCAGTACTTC
CDR3: CASSPRQGAKNIQYF

J: TRBJ1-1
D: NA
V: TRBV7-8
size: few
DNA: TGTGCCAGCAGGAGATCTCCTTGGGGGGCGGTGGAAGCTTTCTTT
CDR3: CASRRSPWGAVEAFF

J: TRBJ2-3
D: NA
V: TRBV18
size: many
DNA: TGTGCCAGCTCACCACAGGGGTTTCAGACAGATACGCAGTATTTT
CDR3: CASSPQGFQTDTQYF

J: TRBJ2-7
D: NA
V: TRBV29-1
size: NA
DNA: TGCAGCGTTGCCGTCTCCTACGAGCAGTACTTC
CDR3: CSVAVSYEQYF

J: TRBJ2-2
D: NA
V: TRBV3-1
size: NA
DNA: TGTGCCAGCAGCCAAAGTTCCGGCGCCGGGGAGCTGTTTTTT
CDR3: CASSQSSGAGELFF

J: TRBJ2-7
D: NA
V: TRBV20-1
size: few
DNA: TGCAGTGCTAGCTCGTTTCAAACAGGCCAGGCGATGGGTGAGCAGTACTTC
CDR3: CSASSFQTGQAMGEQYF

J: TRBJ1-5
D: TRBD1
V: TRBV6-1
size: NA
DNA: TGTGCCAGCAGTGACAGGGGGGGCTGGGGCAATCAGCCCCAGCATTTT
CDR3: CASSDRGGWGNQPQHF

J: TRBJ1-1
D: NA
V: TRBV20-1
size: few
DNA: TGCAGTGCGGGCAACTATGAAGCTTTCTTT
CDR3: CSAGNYEAFF

J: TRBJ2-7
D: TRBD2
V: TRBV9
size: many
DNA: TGTGCCAGCAGCGAGTGGGGGACTAGCGGTATGGCGCAGTACTTC
CDR3: CASSEWGTSGMAQYF

J: TRBJ2-1
D: TRBD1
V: TRBV6-1
size: few
DNA: TGTGCCAGCAACCTCCTAGGACAGGGGACCTACAATGAGCAGTTCTTC
CDR3: CASNLLGQGTYNEQFF

J: TRBJ1-2
D: TRBD1
V: TRBV24-1
size: NA
DNA: TGTGCCACCAGTGATCCCGGGACAGGGGGCTATGGCTACACCTTC
CDR3: CATSDPGTGGYGYTF

J: TRBJ2-1
D: NA
V: TRBV7-2
size: many
DNA: TGTGCCAGCAGCGTATTCAGCGGTAGCGTCTACAATGAGCAGTTCTTC
CDR3: CASSVFSGSVYNEQFF

J: TRBJ2-1
D: NA
V: TRBV5-1
size: few
DNA: TGCGCCAGCAGCCCCGGACTCGCTTCCTACAATGAGCAGTTCTTC
CDR3: CASSPGLASYNEQFF

J: TRBJ2-7
D: NA
V: TRBV11-2
size: many
DNA: TGTGCCAGCGGCTCATCCTACGAGCAGTACTTC
CDR3: CASGSSYEQYF

J: TRBJ2-5
D: TRBD2
V: TRBV7-7
size: NA
DNA: TGTGCTAGCAGCTTAGCGGGCGGAAGGCAGTACTTC
CDR3: CASSLAGGRQYF

J: TRBJ2-1
D: NA
V: TRBV6-2/TRBV6-3
size: few
DNA: TGTGCCAGCAGTTATTCCCCCCGGGGCAGGACGGCCTACAATGAGCAGTTCTTC
CDR3: CASSYSPRGRTAYNEQFF

J: TRBJ2-1
D: TRBD2
V: TRBV20-1
size: few
DNA: TGCAGTGGGATTAGCGGGGGGGCGGGGTTCAATGAGCAGTTCTTC
CDR3: CSGISGGAGFNEQFF

J: TRBJ2-7
D: NA
V: TRBV12-3/TRBV12-4
size: NA
DNA: TGTGCCAGCAGCCCCCTCGTGGCGGAGGGGCCTCACGAGCAGTACTTC
CDR3: CASSPLVAEGPHEQYF

J: TRBJ2-4
D: TRBD2
V: TRBV10-2
size: few
DNA: TGCGCCAGCAGCCAGCGGGACCAAGCCAAAAACATTCAGTACTTC
CDR3: CASSQRDQAKNIQYF

J: TRBJ1-2
D: NA
V: TRBV5-1
size: NA
DNA: TGCGCCAGCAGCTCCAAGGTAGACTATGGCTACACCTTC
CDR3: CASSSKVDYGYTF

J: TRBJ2-1
D: TRBD2
V: TRBV10-2
size: few
DNA: TGCGCCAGCAGGCCAAGCGGGGGGTACAATGAGCAGTTCTTC
CDR3: CASRPSGGYNEQFF

J: TRBJ2-7
D: TRBD2
V: TRBV20-1
size: few
DNA: TGCAGTGCTACAACGAGCGGGAGGAACTCCTACGAGCAGTACTTC
CDR3: CSATTSGRNSYEQYF

J: TRBJ2-3
D: NA
V: TRBV20-1
size: many
DNA: TGCAGTGCAAGGGACGAAACAGATACGCAGTATTTT
CDR3: CSARDETDTQYF

J: TRBJ2-3
D: NA
V: TRBV5-6
size: many
DNA: TGTGCCAGCAGCTACAAACTCACAGATACGCAGTATTTT
CDR3: CASSYKLTDTQYF

J: TRBJ2-3
D: TRBD1
V: TRBV20-1
size: few
DNA: TGCAGTGCCGACGACAGGGCTGGAGATACGCAGTATTTT
CDR3: CSADDRAGDTQYF

J: TRBJ1-2
D: TRBD1
V: TRBV11-2
size: NA
DNA: TGTGCCAGCAGCCTCCAGGGGGGGGTAGGACAGTGGATTGGTGGAGGCTACACCTTC
CDR3: CASSLQGGVGQWIGGGYTF

J: TRBJ1-1
D: NA
V: TRBV6-2/TRBV6-3
size: NA
DNA: TGTGCCAGCAGTTACTCGAACACCTTGAACACTGAAGCTTTCTTT
CDR3: CASSYSNTLNTEAFF

J: TRBJ2-5
D: NA
V: TRBV9
size: NA
DNA: TGTGCCAGCAGCCCACGAGCCAGAGAGACCCAGTACTTC
CDR3: CASSPRARETQYF

J: TRBJ2-1
D: TRBD2
V: TRBV19
size: few
DNA: TGTGCCAGTTCGGCGGGGGGGCTTAGCTACAATGAGCAGTTCTTC
CDR3: CASSAGGLSYNEQFF

J: TRBJ1-2
D: TRBD1
V: TRBV7-2
size: NA
DNA: TGTGCCAGCAAAGGGACAGCCTCATTTGACTATGGCTACACCTTC
CDR3: CASKGTASFDYGYTF

J: TRBJ2-1
D: NA
V: TRBV27
size: many
DNA: TGTGCCAGCAGTTTCTCAAGACAGTACAATGAGCAGTTCTTC
CDR3: CASSFSRQYNEQFF

J: TRBJ2-7
D: NA
V: TRBV7-9
size: many
DNA: TGTGCCAGCAGCTTAGGGCAGGGTGGCTACGAGCAGTACTTC
CDR3: CASSLGQGGYEQYF

J: TRBJ2-5
D: NA
V: TRBV6-2/TRBV6-3
size: NA
DNA: TGTGCCAGCAGTACGAGTGTAGGAACAGAGACCCAGTACTTC
CDR3: CASSTSVGTETQYF